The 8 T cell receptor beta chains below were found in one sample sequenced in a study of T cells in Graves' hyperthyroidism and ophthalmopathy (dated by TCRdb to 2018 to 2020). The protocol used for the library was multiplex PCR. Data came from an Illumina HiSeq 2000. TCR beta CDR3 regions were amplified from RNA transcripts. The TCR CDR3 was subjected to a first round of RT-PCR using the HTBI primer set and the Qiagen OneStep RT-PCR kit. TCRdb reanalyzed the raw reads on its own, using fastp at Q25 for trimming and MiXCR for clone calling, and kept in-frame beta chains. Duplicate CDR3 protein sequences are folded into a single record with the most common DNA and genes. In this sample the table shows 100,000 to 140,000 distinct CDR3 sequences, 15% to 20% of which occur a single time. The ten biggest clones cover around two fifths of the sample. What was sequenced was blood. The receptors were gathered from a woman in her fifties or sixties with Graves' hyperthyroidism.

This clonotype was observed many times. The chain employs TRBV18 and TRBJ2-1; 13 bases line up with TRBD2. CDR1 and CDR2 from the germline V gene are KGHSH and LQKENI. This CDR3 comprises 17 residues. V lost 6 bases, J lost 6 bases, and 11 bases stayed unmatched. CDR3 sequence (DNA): TGTGCCAGCTCCGAGGGACTAGCGGGATCGTCGGGCAATGAGCAGTTCTTC. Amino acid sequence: CASSEGLAGSSGNEQFF. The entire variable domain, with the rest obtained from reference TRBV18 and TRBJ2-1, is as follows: NAGVMQNPRHLVRRRGQEARLRCSPMKGHSHVYWYRQLPEEGLKFMVYLQKENIIDESGMPKERFSAEFPKEGPSILRIQQVVRGDSAAYFCASSEGLAGSSGNEQFFGPGTRLTVL.

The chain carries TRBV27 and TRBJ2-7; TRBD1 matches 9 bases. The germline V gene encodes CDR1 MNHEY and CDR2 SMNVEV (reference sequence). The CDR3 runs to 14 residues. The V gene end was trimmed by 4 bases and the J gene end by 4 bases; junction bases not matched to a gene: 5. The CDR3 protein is CASSYGTGSYEQYF. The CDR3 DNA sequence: TGTGCCAGCAGTTATGGGACAGGGAGTTACGAGCAGTACTTC.

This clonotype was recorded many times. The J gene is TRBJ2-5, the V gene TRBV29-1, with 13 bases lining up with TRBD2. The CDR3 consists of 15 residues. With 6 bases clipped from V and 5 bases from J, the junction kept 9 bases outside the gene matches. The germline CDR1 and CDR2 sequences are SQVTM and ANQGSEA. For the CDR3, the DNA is TGCAGCGTCAAGAGGACTAGCGGGAGCCCTGAGACCCAGTACTTC. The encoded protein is CSVKRTSGSPETQYF.

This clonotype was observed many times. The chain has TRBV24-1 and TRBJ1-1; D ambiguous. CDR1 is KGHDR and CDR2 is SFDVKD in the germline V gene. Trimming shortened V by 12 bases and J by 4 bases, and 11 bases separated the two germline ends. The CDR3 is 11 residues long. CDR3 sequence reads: CAAEEGTEAFF. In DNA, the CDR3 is TGTGCCGCGGAGGAGGGCACTGAAGCTTTCTTT.

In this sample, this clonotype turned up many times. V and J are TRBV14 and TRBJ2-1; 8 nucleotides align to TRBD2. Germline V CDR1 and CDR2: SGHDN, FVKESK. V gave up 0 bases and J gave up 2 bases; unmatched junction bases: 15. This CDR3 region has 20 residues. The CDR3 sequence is CASSQDGRGPAGHTYNEQFF. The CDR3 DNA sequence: TGTGCCAGCAGCCAAGACGGGAGGGGACCAGCGGGCCATACCTACAATGAGCAGTTCTTC.

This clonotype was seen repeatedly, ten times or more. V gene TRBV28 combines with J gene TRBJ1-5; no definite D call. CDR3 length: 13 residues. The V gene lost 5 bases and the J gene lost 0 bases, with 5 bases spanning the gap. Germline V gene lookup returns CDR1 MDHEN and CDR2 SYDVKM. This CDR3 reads CASSPYSNQPQHF. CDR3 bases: TGTGCCAGCAGTCCCTATAGCAATCAGCCCCAGCATTTT.

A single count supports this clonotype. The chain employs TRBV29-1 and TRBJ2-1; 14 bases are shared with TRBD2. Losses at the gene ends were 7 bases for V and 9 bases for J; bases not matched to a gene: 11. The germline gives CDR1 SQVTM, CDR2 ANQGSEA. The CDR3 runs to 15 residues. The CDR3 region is CSATPGLAGVLEQFF. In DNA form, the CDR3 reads TGCAGCGCTACTCCGGGACTAGCGGGAGTCCTTGAGCAGTTCTTC.

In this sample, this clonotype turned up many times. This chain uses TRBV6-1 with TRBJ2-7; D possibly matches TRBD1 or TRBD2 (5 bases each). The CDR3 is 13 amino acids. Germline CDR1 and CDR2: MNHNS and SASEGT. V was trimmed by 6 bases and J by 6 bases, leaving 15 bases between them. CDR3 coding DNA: TGTGCCAGCAGAGGGCAGGTCGGGGCCGAGCAGTACGTC. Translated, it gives CASRGQVGAEQYV.